These T cell receptor beta chains were read from a single sample in a study of CD8 T cells in ankylosing spondylitis. TCRdb re-called the 5' RACE reads with MiXCR, one entry per CDR3 protein. The data contain 230,000 or so distinct CDR3 sequences, 20% to 30% of them singletons. The sequencing input was blood, either unsorted or a sorted T cell fraction (not recorded which). The receptors here all came from a male donor with ankylosing spondylitis or in good health (not recorded which). The CDR3 runs from the conserved cysteine through the conserved F or W. D genes are given only for firm matches. Part of the rows lack a size; the others show once, few, many or a class for expanded clones.

cdr3_length d_call j_call clone_size v_call cdr3_nt cdr3_aa
16 - TRBJ2-3 - TRBV29-1 TGCAGCGTGAGGGGGAAGGGAGGGGAGGCGACAGATACGCAGTATTTT CSVRGKGGEATDTQYF
13 - TRBJ1-1 many TRBV20-1 TGCAACGCGGGTCGGGGTGGGAGCACTGAAGCTTTCTTT CNAGRGGSTEAFF
14 - TRBJ2-3 - TRBV19 TGTGCCAGTAGTATTTGGGACAGCACAGATACGCAGTATTTT CASSIWDSTDTQYF
16 - TRBJ2-3 - TRBV10-1 TGCGCCAGCAGTGATGGGCAGCGGACTAGCACAGATACGCAGTATTTT CASSDGQRTSTDTQYF
12 - TRBJ2-7 few TRBV20-1 TGCAGTGCTAGGGATATGGTTGGTGAGCAGTACTTC CSARDMVGEQYF
14 TRBD2 TRBJ2-3 few TRBV5-1 TGCGCCAGCTCCCCTAGCGGGGGGGCTCGGGGCCTGTATTTT CASSPSGGARGLYF
16 TRBD2 TRBJ2-4 many TRBV12-3/TRBV12-4 TGTGCCAGCAGTGAGACTAGCGGGGGGGCAAGAAACATTCAGTACTTC CASSETSGGARNIQYF
12 - TRBJ2-1 - TRBV20-1 TGCAGTGCTAGAGAGGGACCAACAGAGCAGTTCTTC CSAREGPTEQFF
16 - TRBJ1-5 many TRBV19 TGTGCCAGTAGTACTGCCTTGGAGGGTAACAATCAGCCCCAGCATTTT CASSTALEGNNQPQHF
16 TRBD1 TRBJ2-3 few TRBV24-1 TGTGCCACCAGTGATCCTCCGGGACAGGGAACAGATACGCAGTATTTT CATSDPPGQGTDTQYF
12 TRBD2 TRBJ2-7 few TRBV6-5 TGTGCCAGCAGCTACCGGGGGGGGGAGCAGTACTTC CASSYRGGEQYF